What follows are 32 T cell receptor beta chains derived from one specimen sequenced in a study of blood T cell repertoires in COVID-19. Repertoires were generated with immunoSEQ multiplex PCR, while TCRdb's copy carries only in-frame clones and drops some. The sample includes 300,000 or so clones, more than 80% of them seen just once. The source material was peripheral blood. The receptors were sampled from a woman aged 40 to 55 with acute or convalescent COVID-19.

The rearrangement joins TRBV5-1 to TRBJ2-1; TRBD2 agrees at 11 bases. This CDR3 comprises 18 residues. Germline V gene sequence: CDR1 SGHRS, CDR2 YFSETQ. With V trimmed by 4 bases and J by 8 bases, 17 bases remained unmatched. CDR3 residues: CASSRKLMTSGVFDEQFF. CDR3 in DNA: TGCGCCAGCAGCCGTAAACTGATGACTAGCGGGGTGTTCGATGAGCAGTTCTTC.

This clone has just one count. The V call is TRBV6-6, the J call TRBJ1-1; D may be TRBD1 (5 bases). The V gene lost 0 bases and the J gene lost 5 bases, with 10 bases spanning the gap. The CDR3 is made up of 14 amino acids. Germline CDR1 MNHNY, CDR2 SVGAGI (reference sequence). CDR3 in amino acids: CASSYSEGTTEAFF. CDR3 coding DNA: TGTGCCAGCAGTTACTCGGAGGGGACGACTGAAGCTTTCTTT.

The V call is TRBV5-1, the J call TRBJ1-4; D call uncertain. Deletions cut 7 bases from V and 5 bases from J, with 15 bases between. Germline V gene data show CDR1 as SGHRS and CDR2 as YFSETQ. The CDR3 totals 14 residues. The CDR3 nucleotides read TGCGCCAGCTCCCCGCACAGCCGGAATGAAAAACTGTTTTTT. Translation: CASSPHSRNEKLFF. The full variable domain, rest sourced from reference TRBV5-1 and TRBJ1-4, is KAGVTQTPRYLIKTRGQQVTLSCSPISGHRSVSWYQQTPGQGLQFLFEYFSETQRNKGNFPGRFSGRQFSNSRSEMNVSTLELGDSALYLCASSPHSRNEKLFFGSGTQLSVL.

This clone was detected only once. The gene calls are TRBV9 and TRBJ1-1, with D uncertain. The CDR3 has 13 residues. Trimming took 4 bases from V and 3 from J, leaving 10 bases between them. Germline V lookup: CDR1 SGDLS, CDR2 YYNGEE. The CDR3 protein is CASSTRSDTEAFF. CDR3 DNA: TGTGCCAGCAGCACCAGGTCCGACACTGAAGCTTTCTTT. Looking up the rest from reference TRBV9 and TRBJ1-1 gives the full variable domain: DSGVTQTPKHLITATGQRVTLRCSPRSGDLSVYWYQQSLDQGLQFLIQYYNGEERAKGNILERFSAQQFPDLHSELNLSSLELGDSALYFCASSTRSDTEAFFGQGTRLTVV.

The V gene is TRBV28, the J gene TRBJ2-7; 10 bases match TRBD2. CDR3 length: 15 amino acids. The germline CDR1 and CDR2 sequences are MDHEN and SYDVKM. With 2 bases clipped from V and 6 bases from J, the junction kept 7 bases outside the gene matches. The CDR3 loop reads CASSLGSSGGGEQYV. The CDR3 nucleotides read TGTGCCAGCAGTTTAGGTTCCAGCGGGGGGGGCGAGCAGTACGTC.

The chain has TRBV11-2 and TRBJ1-1; D may be TRBD1 (5 bases). V was trimmed by 4 bases and J by 5 bases, leaving 14 bases between them. Per germline, CDR1 SGHAT and CDR2 FQNNGV. The CDR3 length is 14 residues. Here the CDR3 reads CASSSGLPGTEAFF. Written as DNA, the CDR3 is TGTGCCAGCAGCTCGGGACTCCCGGGGACTGAAGCTTTCTTT.

The gene calls are TRBV7-9 and TRBJ1-1; no clear D. The germline gives CDR1 SEHNR, CDR2 FQNEAQ (reference sequence). The CDR3 runs 14 residues. V dropped 0 bases and J dropped 1 base, with 6 bases sitting between them. CDR3: CASSLANRNTEAFF. CDR3 coding DNA: TGTGCCAGCAGCTTAGCGAACAGGAACACTGAAGCTTTCTTT.

V usage is TRBV6-5 and J usage is TRBJ2-7; 8 bases fit TRBD1. Per the germline V gene, CDR1 is MNHEY and CDR2 is SVGAGI. CDR3 length equals 14 residues. J was trimmed by 0 bases and V by 8 bases; bases with no gene match: 6. CDR3 loop: CASLGQASSYEQYV. CDR3 coding DNA: TGTGCCAGCCTGGGACAGGCGAGCTCCTACGAGCAGTACGTC.

The V call is TRBV7-8, the J call TRBJ2-5; the match to TRBD1 covers 8 bases. Trimming removed 5 bases from V and 6 bases from J; junction bases left unmatched: 14. In germline, CDR1 is SGHVS, CDR2 FQNEAQ. This CDR3 spans 16 amino acids. The CDR3 region has the DNA TGTGCCAGCAGCCCCTTCGGCAGGGGGCCTACCCAGACCCAGTACTTC. It specifies CASSPFGRGPTQTQYF.

The rearrangement uses TRBV7-9 and TRBJ1-2; D may be TRBD1 (6 bases). Deletions cut 1 base from V and 8 bases from J, with 17 bases between. CDR1 is SEHNR, CDR2 FQNEAQ, per germline (reference sequence). The CDR3 is 15 residues long. Written as DNA, the CDR3 is TGTGCCAGCAGCTTAGAGGGGGGGCCCATGGTAGGCTACACCTTC. Translation: CASSLEGGPMVGYTF. Supplemented by reference TRBV7-9 and TRBJ1-2, the full variable domain reads DTGVSQNPRHKITKRGQNVTFRCDPISEHNRLYWYRQTLGQGPEFLTYFQNEAQLEKSRLLSDRFSAERPKGSFSTLEIQRTEQGDSAMYLCASSLEGGPMVGYTFGSGTRLTVV.

The rearrangement joins TRBV7-8 to TRBJ2-7, with 9 bases fitting TRBD1. The CDR3 has 14 amino acids. Germline loops: CDR1 SGHVS, CDR2 FQNEAQ. The CDR3: CASSLTGGAGRVRV. The CDR3 DNA follows: TGTGCCAGCAGCCTTACAGGGGGCGCAGGCCGCGTCCGCGTC.

The chain uses TRBV9 and TRBJ1-1; no clear D. This CDR3 is 14 amino acids long. Germline CDR1 is SGDLS and CDR2 is YYNGEE. V lost 3 bases to trimming and J lost 5 bases, with 14 bases between them. CDR3 protein: CASSGPGGRTEAFF. As DNA, the CDR3 is TGTGCCAGCAGCGGCCCAGGTGGTCGGACTGAAGCTTTCTTT. Together with reference TRBV9 and TRBJ1-1, the CDR3 gives the full variable domain: DSGVTQTPKHLITATGQRVTLRCSPRSGDLSVYWYQQSLDQGLQFLIQYYNGEERAKGNILERFSAQQFPDLHSELNLSSLELGDSALYFCASSGPGGRTEAFFGQGTRLTVV.

The V and J genes are TRBV2 and TRBJ1-1, with a possible D match to TRBD1 (5 bases). The CDR3 covers 14 residues. Germline CDR1 is SNHLY and CDR2 is FYNNEI. With 6 bases removed from V and 0 bases from J, the gap between germline ends came to 11 bases. The CDR3 coding sequence is TGTGCCAGCAGAACAGGTATGATGAACACTGAAGCTTTCTTT. Its protein product is CASRTGMMNTEAFF.

The chain carries TRBV11-2 and TRBJ1-1, with 8 bases lining up with TRBD1. In germline, CDR1 is SGHAT, CDR2 FQNNGV. The CDR3 sequence is 16 residues long. The junction had 5 bases not matched to a gene; V was cut back by 1 base and J by 1 base. CDR3 sequence reads: CASSLAMDRANTEAFF. The DNA of the CDR3 is TGTGCCAGCAGCTTAGCCATGGACAGGGCGAACACTGAAGCTTTCTTT. Full variable domain (missing parts from reference TRBV11-2 and TRBJ1-1): EAGVAQSPRYKIIEKRQSVAFWCNPISGHATLYWYQQILGQGPKLLIQFQNNGVVDDSQLPKDRFSAERLKGVDSTLKIQPAKLEDSAVYLCASSLAMDRANTEAFFGQGTRLTVV.

The V gene is TRBV6-2 or TRBV6-3, the J gene TRBJ1-2, with TRBD1 identical over 9 bases. The CDR3 is 13 residues long. CDR1 and CDR2 from the germline V gene are MNHEY and SVGEGT. The J segment lost 7 bases and the V segment lost 6 bases, leaving 6 bases of the junction unmatched. Written as DNA, the CDR3 is TGTGCCAGCAGCGTGACAGGGGGTAGTGGCTACACCTTC. Its translation is CASSVTGGSGYTF.

The chain combines TRBV5-1 with TRBJ1-1; 7 bases align to TRBD1. Losses at the gene ends were 4 bases for V and 5 bases for J; bases not matched to a gene: 11. Per germline, CDR1 SGHRS and CDR2 YFSETQ. This CDR3 region has 15 residues. The CDR3 coding sequence is TGCGCCAGCAGCCTAGAAATCTCAGGGGGGACTGAAGCTTTCTTT. Its translation: CASSLEISGGTEAFF. Looking up the rest from reference TRBV5-1 and TRBJ1-1 gives the full variable domain: KAGVTQTPRYLIKTRGQQVTLSCSPISGHRSVSWYQQTPGQGLQFLFEYFSETQRNKGNFPGRFSGRQFSNSRSEMNVSTLELGDSALYLCASSLEISGGTEAFFGQGTRLTVV.

This clone has a single count. This chain connects TRBV5-4 to TRBJ1-3; 9 bases map to TRBD1. Germline lookup yields CDR1 SGHNT and CDR2 YYREEE (reference sequence). V lost 2 bases to trimming and J lost 0 bases; unmatched junction nucleotides: 9. There are 18 residues in the CDR3. The CDR3 nucleotides are TGTGCCAGCAGCTTAGAACTTGGGACAGGGTTCTCTGGAAACACCATATATTTT. It translates to CASSLELGTGFSGNTIYF.

The V and J genes are TRBV13 and TRBJ1-2, with D uncertain. The CDR3 is made up of 15 amino acids. Germline CDR1 and CDR2: PRHDT and FYEKMQ (reference sequence). The germline V and J ends were trimmed by 3 bases and 2 bases, with 13 bases remaining between them. CDR3 DNA sequence: TGTGCCAGCAGCTTTCAGAACAAAATCAACTATGGCTACACCTTC. It translates to CASSFQNKINYGYTF.

Only one count was recorded for this clone. This chain joins TRBV11-2 and TRBJ1-1, with D perhaps TRBD1 (5 bases). Trimming removed 5 bases at V and 5 bases at J, with 12 bases between. This CDR3 region has 13 residues. Germline V CDR1 and CDR2: SGHAT, FQNNGV. CDR3 protein: CASSTQRGTEAFF. The DNA for the CDR3 is TGTGCCAGCAGCACGCAAAGGGGAACTGAAGCTTTCTTT.

J is TRBJ1-1 and V is TRBV11-2; no clear D. The ends were cut back, 5 bases at V and 11 bases at J, with 12 bases in the middle. CDR3 size: 11 residues. The germline gives CDR1 SGHAT, CDR2 FQNNGV. The CDR3 DNA reads TGTGCCAGCAGCCCCCGGAGAGGGGCTTTCTTT. Translating it yields CASSPRRGAFF.

As DNA, the CDR3 is TGTGCCATCAGTGAGCCAAGGGACAGGATGAACACCGGGGAGCTGTTTTTT. It yields the protein CAISEPRDRMNTGELFF. V usage is TRBV10-3 and J usage is TRBJ2-2, with 8 bases matching TRBD1. Germline loops: CDR1 ENHRY, CDR2 SYGVKD. This CDR3 is built from 17 residues. V lost 2 bases, J lost 1 base, and 6 bases stayed unmatched.

V usage is TRBV30 and J usage is TRBJ2-7, with no clear D. CDR1 is GTSNPN and CDR2 is SVGIG in the germline V gene (reference sequence). The CDR3 sequence is 18 residues long. V was shortened by 5 bases and J by 3 bases, with 29 bases between the two germline ends. CDR3 sequence: CAWGRKMNSLPPGYEQYV. CDR3 nucleotide sequence: TGTGCCTGGGGCCGAAAAATGAATAGCCTCCCCCCGGGCTACGAGCAGTACGTC.

This chain links TRBV9 with TRBJ2-1, with 7 bases fitting TRBD2. V shed 4 bases, J shed 5 bases, and the junction held 27 bases outside the gene matches. This CDR3 spans 21 amino acids. CDR1 is SGDLS, CDR2 YYNGEE, per germline. The CDR3 DNA is TGTGCCAGCAGCCCAGGGAACTATTTTACGGGGGGTATAAAAATCCACAATGAGCAGTTCTTC. Amino acid sequence: CASSPGNYFTGGIKIHNEQFF.

This chain joins TRBV3-1 (or the pseudogene TRBV3-2) and TRBJ2-2; possible D gene TRBD2, 6 bases. The germline gives CDR1 LGHDT, CDR2 YNNKEL (reference sequence). The CDR3 extends over 16 amino acids. V lost 0 bases and J lost 4, with 12 bases in between. CDR3: CASSQEGSGLTGELFF. As DNA, the CDR3 is TGTGCCAGCAGCCAAGAAGGAAGCGGGCTCACCGGGGAGCTGTTTTTT.

This rearrangement joins TRBV27 to TRBJ2-2; a possible D gene is TRBD2 (6 bases). The CDR3 runs to 17 residues. Germline CDR1 is MNHEY and CDR2 is SMNVEV (reference sequence). V was trimmed by 3 bases and J by 0 bases, leaving 14 bases between them. The CDR3 is CASSFSRWTTNTGELFF. Written as DNA, the CDR3 is TGTGCCAGCAGTTTTTCGAGGTGGACTACGAACACCGGGGAGCTGTTTTTT.

This chain connects TRBV27 to TRBJ2-7; D possibly corresponds to TRBD2 (6 bases). CDR3 size: 16 residues. In germline, CDR1 is MNHEY, CDR2 SMNVEV (reference sequence). Trimming stripped 0 bases from V and 0 bases from J, with 12 bases between. The CDR3 reads CASSLSGEDPSYEQYV. The CDR3 bases are TGTGCCAGCAGTTTATCGGGGGAGGACCCCTCCTACGAGCAGTACGTC.

The genes are TRBV2 and TRBJ2-2; 9 bases match TRBD1. V shed 4 bases, J shed 0 bases, and the junction held 0 bases outside the gene matches. Germline lookup yields CDR1 SNHLY and CDR2 FYNNEI. The CDR3 is 15 residues long. The CDR3 is CASSGQGANTGELFF. The CDR3 coding sequence is TGTGCCAGCAGTGGACAGGGGGCGAACACCGGGGAGCTGTTTTTT.

The chain carries TRBV5-1 and TRBJ1-1; D might be TRBD1 (6 bases). The CDR3 is 15 amino acids. V was trimmed by 0 bases and J by 0 bases, leaving 9 bases between them. Germline V lookup: CDR1 SGHRS, CDR2 YFSETQ. CDR3 in DNA: TGCGCCAGCAGCTTGGAGGGGGAGATGAACACTGAAGCTTTCTTT. Its translation is CASSLEGEMNTEAFF.

The gene calls are TRBV2 and TRBJ2-2, with 10 positions matching TRBD2. Germline V CDR1 and CDR2: SNHLY, FYNNEI. The trim removed 7 bases at V and 6 bases at J, leaving 23 bases unmatched. The CDR3 contains 20 residues. CDR3 bases: TGTGCCAGCATCCCGTTTGACGGAAAAAGAGCGGGGGGGCCTCCCGGGGAGCTGTTTTTT. Translated: CASIPFDGKRAGGPPGELFF.

V gene TRBV30 combines with J gene TRBJ1-3; D unresolved. CDR1 is GTSNPN, CDR2 SVGIG, per germline (reference sequence). The CDR3 has 19 residues. Trimming removed 0 bases from V and 0 bases from J, with 21 bases in between. The DNA of the CDR3 is TGTGCCTGGAGTGTAGGACTGGGCAAAGGTCTACCCTCTGGAAACACCATATATTTT. Its protein product is CAWSVGLGKGLPSGNTIYF.

The rearrangement links TRBV14 to TRBJ1-3; TRBD1 matches at 11 bases. Germline values: CDR1 SGHDN, CDR2 FVKESK. The CDR3 totals 24 residues. The V and J ends lost 0 bases and 0 bases, in that order; junction bases with no gene match: 22. In DNA form, the CDR3 reads TGTGCCAGCAGCCAAGATTATACCCCGGACAGGGGGCCCCTCCATTCATCCTCTGGAAACACCATATATTTT. Protein sequence: CASSQDYTPDRGPLHSSSGNTIYF.

This chain uses TRBV27 with TRBJ1-2, with D unclear. The germline gives CDR1 MNHEY, CDR2 SMNVEV (reference sequence). The CDR3 has 15 residues. V dropped 3 bases and J dropped 8 bases, with 19 bases sitting between them. In DNA, the CDR3 is TGTGCCAGCAGTTTTAGCGTTACCCCTTCCGAAGGCTACACCTTC. It yields the protein CASSFSVTPSEGYTF.